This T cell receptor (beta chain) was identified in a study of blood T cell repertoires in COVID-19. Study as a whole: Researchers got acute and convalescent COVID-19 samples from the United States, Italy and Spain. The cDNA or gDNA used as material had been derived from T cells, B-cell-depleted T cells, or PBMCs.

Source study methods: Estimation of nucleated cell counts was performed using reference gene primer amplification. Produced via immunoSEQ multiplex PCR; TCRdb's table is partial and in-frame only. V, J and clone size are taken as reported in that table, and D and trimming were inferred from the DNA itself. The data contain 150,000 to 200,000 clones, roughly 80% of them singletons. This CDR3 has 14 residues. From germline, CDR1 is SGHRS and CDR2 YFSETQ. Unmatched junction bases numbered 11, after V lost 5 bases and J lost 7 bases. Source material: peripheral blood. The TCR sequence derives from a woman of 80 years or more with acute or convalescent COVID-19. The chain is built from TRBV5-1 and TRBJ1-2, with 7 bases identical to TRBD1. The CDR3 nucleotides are TGCGCCAGCAGAGCCCCGGGACAGAAGATTGGCTACACCTTC. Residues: CASRAPGQKIGYTF.